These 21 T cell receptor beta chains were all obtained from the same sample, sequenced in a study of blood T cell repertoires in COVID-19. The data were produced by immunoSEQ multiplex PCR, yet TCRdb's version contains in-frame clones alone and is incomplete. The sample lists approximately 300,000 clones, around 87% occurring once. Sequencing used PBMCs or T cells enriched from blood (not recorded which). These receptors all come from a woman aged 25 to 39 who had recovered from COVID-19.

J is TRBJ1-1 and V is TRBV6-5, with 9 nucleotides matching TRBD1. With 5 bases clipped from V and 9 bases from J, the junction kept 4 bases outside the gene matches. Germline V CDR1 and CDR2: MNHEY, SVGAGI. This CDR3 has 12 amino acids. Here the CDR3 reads CASSQQGAKAFF. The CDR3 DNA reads TGTGCCAGCAGTCAACAGGGGGCAAAAGCTTTCTTT.

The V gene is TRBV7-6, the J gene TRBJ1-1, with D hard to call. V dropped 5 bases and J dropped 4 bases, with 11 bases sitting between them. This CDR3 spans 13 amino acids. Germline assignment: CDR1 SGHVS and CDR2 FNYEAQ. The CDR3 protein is CASSPHRGTEAFF. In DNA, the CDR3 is TGTGCCAGCAGCCCTCACCGGGGCACTGAAGCTTTCTTT.

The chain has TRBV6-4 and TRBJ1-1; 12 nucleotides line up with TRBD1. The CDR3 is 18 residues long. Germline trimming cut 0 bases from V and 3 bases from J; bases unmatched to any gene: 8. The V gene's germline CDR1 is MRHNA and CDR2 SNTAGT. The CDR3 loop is CASSDSSGTGGVYTEAFF. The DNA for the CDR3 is TGTGCCAGCAGTGACTCGAGCGGGACAGGGGGCGTTTACACTGAAGCTTTCTTT.

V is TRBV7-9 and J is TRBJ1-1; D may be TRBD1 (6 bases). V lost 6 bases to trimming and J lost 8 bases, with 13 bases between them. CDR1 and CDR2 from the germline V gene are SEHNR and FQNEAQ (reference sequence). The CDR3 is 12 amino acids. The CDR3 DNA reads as TGTGCCAGCAGTCCTTCCGACAGGGAAGCTTTCTTT. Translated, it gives CASSPSDREAFF.

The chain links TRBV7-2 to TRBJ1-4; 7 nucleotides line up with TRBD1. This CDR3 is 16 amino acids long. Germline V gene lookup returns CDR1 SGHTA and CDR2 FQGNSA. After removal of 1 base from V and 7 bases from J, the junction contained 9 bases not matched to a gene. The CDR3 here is CASSLEADRAVEKLFF. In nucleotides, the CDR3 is TGTGCCAGCAGCTTAGAAGCCGACAGGGCGGTTGAAAAACTGTTTTTT.

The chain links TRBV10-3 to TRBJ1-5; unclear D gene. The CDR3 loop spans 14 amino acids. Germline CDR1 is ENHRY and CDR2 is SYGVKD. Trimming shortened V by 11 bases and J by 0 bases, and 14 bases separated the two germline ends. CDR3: CASGSGDSNQPQHF. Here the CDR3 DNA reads TGTGCCTCCGGGTCCGGGGATAGCAATCAGCCCCAGCATTTT.

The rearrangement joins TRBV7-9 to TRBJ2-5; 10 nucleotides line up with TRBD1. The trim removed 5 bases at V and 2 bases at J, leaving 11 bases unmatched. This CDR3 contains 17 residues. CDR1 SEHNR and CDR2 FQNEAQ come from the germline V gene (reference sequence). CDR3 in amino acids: CASSIRTGTGDQETQYF. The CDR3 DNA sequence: TGTGCCAGCAGCATAAGGACCGGGACAGGGGATCAAGAGACCCAGTACTTC. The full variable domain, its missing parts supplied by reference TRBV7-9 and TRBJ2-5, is DTGVSQNPRHKITKRGQNVTFRCDPISEHNRLYWYRQTLGQGPEFLTYFQNEAQLEKSRLLSDRFSAERPKGSFSTLEIQRTEQGDSAMYLCASSIRTGTGDQETQYFGPGTRLLVL.

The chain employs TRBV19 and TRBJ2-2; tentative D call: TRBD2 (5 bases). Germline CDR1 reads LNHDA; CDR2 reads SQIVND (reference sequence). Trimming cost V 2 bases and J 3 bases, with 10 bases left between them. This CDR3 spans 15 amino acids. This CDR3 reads CASSISGLDTGELFF. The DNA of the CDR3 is TGTGCCAGTAGTATATCGGGGTTGGACACCGGGGAGCTGTTTTTT.

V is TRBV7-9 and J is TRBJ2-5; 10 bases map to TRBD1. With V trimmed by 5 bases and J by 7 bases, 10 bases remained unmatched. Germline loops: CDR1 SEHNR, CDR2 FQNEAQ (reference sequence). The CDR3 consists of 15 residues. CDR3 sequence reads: CASSPSRTGGMTQYF. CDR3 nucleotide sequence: TGTGCCAGCAGCCCCAGTAGGACAGGGGGTATGACCCAGTACTTC.

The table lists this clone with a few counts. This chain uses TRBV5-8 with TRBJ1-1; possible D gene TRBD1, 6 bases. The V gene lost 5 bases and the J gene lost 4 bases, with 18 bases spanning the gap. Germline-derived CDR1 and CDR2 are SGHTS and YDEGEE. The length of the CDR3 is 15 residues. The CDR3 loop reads CASRDSGGGSTEAFF. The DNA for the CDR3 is TGTGCCAGCAGGGACTCGGGGGGCGGGAGCACTGAAGCTTTCTTT.

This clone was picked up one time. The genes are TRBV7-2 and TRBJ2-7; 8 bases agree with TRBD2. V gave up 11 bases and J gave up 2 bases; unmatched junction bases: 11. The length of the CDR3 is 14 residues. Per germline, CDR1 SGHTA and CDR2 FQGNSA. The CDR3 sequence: CASSGERGPYEQYF. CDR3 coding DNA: TGTGCCTCCTCAGGCGAGCGGGGGCCCTACGAGCAGTACTTC.

The CDR3 DNA reads as TGTGCCACCAGCAGAGTGCGACAGGTGAACACTGAAGCTTTCTTT. Its translation is CATSRVRQVNTEAFF. The chain recombines TRBV15 with TRBJ1-1; TRBD1 is a possible D gene (6 bases). The CDR3 extends over 15 amino acids. V lost 1 base and J 0 bases, leaving 9 bases between the germline ends. Germline V lookup: CDR1 LNHNV, CDR2 YYDKDF (reference sequence).

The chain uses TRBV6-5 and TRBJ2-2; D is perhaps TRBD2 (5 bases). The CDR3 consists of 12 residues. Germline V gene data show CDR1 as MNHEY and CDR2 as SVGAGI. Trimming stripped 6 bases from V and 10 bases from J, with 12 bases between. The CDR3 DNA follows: TGTGCCAGCAGCCTCGGGGTTTTGGAGCTGTTTTTT. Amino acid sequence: CASSLGVLELFF.

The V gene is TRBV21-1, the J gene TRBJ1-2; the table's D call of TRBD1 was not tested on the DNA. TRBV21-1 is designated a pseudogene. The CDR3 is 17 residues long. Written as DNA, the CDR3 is TGTGCCAGCAGCAAAGGGTATAATAAAACAGGTAACTATGGCTACACCTTC. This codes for CASSKGYNKTGNYGYTF.

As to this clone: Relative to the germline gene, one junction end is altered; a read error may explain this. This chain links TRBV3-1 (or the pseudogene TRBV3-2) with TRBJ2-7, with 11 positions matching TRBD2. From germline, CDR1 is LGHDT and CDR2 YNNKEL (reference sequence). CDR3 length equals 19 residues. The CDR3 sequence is CASSRRTSGGPRYSSEQYF. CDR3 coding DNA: TGTGCCAGCAGCCGCCGTACTAGCGGGGGCCCCAGGTATTCCTCCGAGCAGTACTTC.

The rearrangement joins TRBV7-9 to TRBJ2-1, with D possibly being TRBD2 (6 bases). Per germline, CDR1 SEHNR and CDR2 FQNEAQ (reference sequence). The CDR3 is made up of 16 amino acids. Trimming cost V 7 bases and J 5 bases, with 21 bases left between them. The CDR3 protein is CASTPPLDTGDNEQFF. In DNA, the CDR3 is TGTGCCAGCACCCCCCCGTTGGACACGGGGGACAATGAGCAGTTCTTC. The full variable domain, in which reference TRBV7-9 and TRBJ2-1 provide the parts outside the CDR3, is DTGVSQNPRHKITKRGQNVTFRCDPISEHNRLYWYRQTLGQGPEFLTYFQNEAQLEKSRLLSDRFSAERPKGSFSTLEIQRTEQGDSAMYLCASTPPLDTGDNEQFFGPGTRLTVL.

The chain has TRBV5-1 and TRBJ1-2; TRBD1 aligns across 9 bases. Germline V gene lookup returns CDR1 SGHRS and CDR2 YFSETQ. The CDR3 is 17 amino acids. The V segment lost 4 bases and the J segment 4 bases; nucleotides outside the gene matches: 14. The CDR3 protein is CASSRGTGTVPIYGYTF. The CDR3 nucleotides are TGCGCCAGCAGCCGCGGGACAGGGACTGTCCCTATCTATGGCTACACCTTC.

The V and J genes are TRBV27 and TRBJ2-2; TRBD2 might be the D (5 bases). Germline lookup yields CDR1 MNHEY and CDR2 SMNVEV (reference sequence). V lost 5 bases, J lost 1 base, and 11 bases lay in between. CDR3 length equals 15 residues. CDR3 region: CASSRTALNTGELFF. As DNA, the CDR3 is TGTGCCAGCAGTAGGACTGCCCTGAACACCGGGGAGCTGTTTTTT.

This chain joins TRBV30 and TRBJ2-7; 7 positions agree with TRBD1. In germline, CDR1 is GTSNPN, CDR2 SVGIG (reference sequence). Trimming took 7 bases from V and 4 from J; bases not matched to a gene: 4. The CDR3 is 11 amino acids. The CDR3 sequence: CAFQQGYEQYF. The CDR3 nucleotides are TGTGCCTTCCAACAGGGGTACGAGCAGTACTTC.

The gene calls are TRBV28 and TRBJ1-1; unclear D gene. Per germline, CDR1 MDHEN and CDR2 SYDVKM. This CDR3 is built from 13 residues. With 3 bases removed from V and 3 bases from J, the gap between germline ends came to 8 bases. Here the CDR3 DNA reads TGTGCCAGCAGTTTGAGTTTATACACTGAAGCTTTCTTT. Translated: CASSLSLYTEAFF.

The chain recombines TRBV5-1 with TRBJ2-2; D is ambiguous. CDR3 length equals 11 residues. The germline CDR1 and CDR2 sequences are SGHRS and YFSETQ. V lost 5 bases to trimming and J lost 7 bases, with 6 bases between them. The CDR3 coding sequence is TGCGCCAGCAGTGAGGTCGGGGAGCTGTTTTTT. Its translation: CASSEVGELFF. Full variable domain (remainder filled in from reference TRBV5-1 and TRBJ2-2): KAGVTQTPRYLIKTRGQQVTLSCSPISGHRSVSWYQQTPGQGLQFLFEYFSETQRNKGNFPGRFSGRQFSNSRSEMNVSTLELGDSALYLCASSEVGELFFGEGSRLTVL.